This T cell receptor beta chain was retrieved from a study of blood T cell repertoires in COVID-19 (TCRdb year 2020). Study-level background: Samples covering the acute and convalescent phases of COVID-19 were provided by collaborators in the United States, Italy and Spain. The samples were drawn from two sources: the first 160 participants of the ongoing ImmuneRACE study, and 1,200 or so subjects contributed by 6 global collaborators. The material from the prospective study consisted of cDNA or gDNA derived from T cells, B-cell-depleted T cells, or PBMCs. Where available, HLA class I and class II types were obtained from metadata supplied by the sample provider rather than from assay-based typing. The repertoires were released in a freely available public database intended as a resource for research on the immune response to SARS-CoV-2. Nearly every sample came with metadata listing a de-identified subject ID, COVID-19 status, age in years and sex. The dataset comprised deeply sampled blood TCRbeta repertoires from subjects exposed to, actively infected with, or recovered from COVID-19.

As regards this clone: It has no known antigen specificity. Per-base quality was not reported, and no clone a single base away is much larger than it.

The collaborating institutions used their own protocols to collect whole blood in K2EDTA tubes. For TCRbeta analysis, collaborators shipped samples in one of three forms: frozen whole blood, isolated PBMCs, or DNA extracted from either of those sample types. Compared with germline, V lacks 3 bases and J lacks 5 bases; bases without a gene match: 8. CDR1 and CDR2 were assigned from the germline V gene as LGHNA and YSLEER. Including the terminal cysteine and phenylalanine, the CDR3 comprises 16 residues. CDR3 DNA is the only sequence kept; it has 48 bases, read in frame from the first base. Overall study outcomes, separate from this receptor: Clinical and demographic metadata were provided uncurated, with the amount varying by source and participant.

TCRbeta CDR3 regions were amplified from genomic DNA using the immunoSEQ Assay, a bias-controlled multiplex PCR. Per the source publication's procedure: Nucleated cell counts per sample were estimated from amplification of reference gene primers within the assay. To quantify the absolute abundance of each unique TCRbeta CDR3 rearrangement, sequence reads were collapsed and filtered. For each sample, productive Simpson clonality was calculated as the square root of Simpson's diversity index over productive rearrangements. Sourced from immuneACCESS, this table was stored by TCRdb with only in-frame sequences that have V and J called. A share of the clones is absent; for the studies checked, an unresolved V gene accounts for under half, and the remainder has no known explanation. V and J calls and clone size are as listed in that table; D and trimming were resolved from the DNA. The sample table lists approximately 66,000 clones, roughly 86% of them with a count of one. Of the sample, less than 8% is held by the ten largest clones.

This sequence originates from a man aged 55-75 years with acute or convalescent COVID-19. Sequenced sample: peripheral blood. The chain is made from TRBV4-3 and TRBJ2-3; 10 junctional bases match TRBD2. The CDR3 corresponds to CASSQRAGGHIDTQYF. The DNA is as follows: TGCGCCAGCAGCCAGAGAGCGGGGGGGCATATAGATACGCAGTATTTT.